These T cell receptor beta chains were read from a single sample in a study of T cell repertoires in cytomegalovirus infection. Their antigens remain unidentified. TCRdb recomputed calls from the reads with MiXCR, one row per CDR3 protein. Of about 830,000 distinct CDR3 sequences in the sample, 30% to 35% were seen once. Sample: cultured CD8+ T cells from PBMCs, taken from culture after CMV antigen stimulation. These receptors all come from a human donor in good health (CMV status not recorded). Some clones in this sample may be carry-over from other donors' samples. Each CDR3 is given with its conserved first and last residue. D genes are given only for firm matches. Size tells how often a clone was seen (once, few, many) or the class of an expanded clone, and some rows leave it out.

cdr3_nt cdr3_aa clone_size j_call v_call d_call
TGTGCCAGTAGATTCGGCACCGGGGAGCTGTTTTTT CASRFGTGELFF few TRBJ2-2 TRBV19 NA
TGTGCCAGCAGCCACAACCGGGGGACTAGCGGGGAAACAGATACGCAGTATTTT CASSHNRGTSGETDTQYF few TRBJ2-3 TRBV11-2 TRBD2
TGTGCCAGCACCGCCGGGACAGCGGTTTACAATGAGCAGTTCTTC CASTAGTAVYNEQFF NA TRBJ2-1 TRBV6-2/TRBV6-3 TRBD1
TGTGCCAGCAGCGTAGACAGGGGCGGCGGCTACACCTTC CASSVDRGGGYTF NA TRBJ1-2 TRBV9 TRBD1
TGTGCTAGCAGTACGGGACAGTCCCGGGCAGAGACCCAGTACTTC CASSTGQSRAETQYF NA TRBJ2-5 TRBV7-7 TRBD1
TGTGCCAGTAGTACCCCCCCATTGCCCCAGCATTTT CASSTPPLPQHF few TRBJ1-5 TRBV19 NA
TGTACCAGTAGTTCGGAGTACCGGGACAGCTACTACAATGAGCAGTTCTTC CTSSSEYRDSYYNEQFF NA TRBJ2-1 TRBV19 TRBD1
TGTGCCAGCAGTTACTCGGCAGGGGGCATTGAAAAACTGTTTTTT CASSYSAGGIEKLFF few TRBJ1-4 TRBV6-5 TRBD1
TGTGCCAGCAGTTTTCGTGGGACAGGGGTGGACGAGCAGTACTTC CASSFRGTGVDEQYF NA TRBJ2-7 TRBV12-3/TRBV12-4 TRBD1
TGCGCCAGCAGCCAAGACAACTTACTGGGACAGGGAATGGAGACCCAGTACTTC CASSQDNLLGQGMETQYF NA TRBJ2-5 TRBV4-1 TRBD1
TGTGCCAGCAGATCGACAGGGGCACGCCGCTATGGCTACACCTTC CASRSTGARRYGYTF NA TRBJ1-2 TRBV5-4 TRBD1
TGTGCCAGCAGTTACACTCTAGCGGGGGCCACTAGCACAGATACGCAGTATTTT CASSYTLAGATSTDTQYF NA TRBJ2-3 TRBV6-1 TRBD2
TGTGCCAGCAGTTACGTGCTAGCGGGGGGGACTGAGCAGTTCTTC CASSYVLAGGTEQFF NA TRBJ2-1 TRBV6-6 TRBD2
TGTGCCAGCAGTTACTCTGGAGGGGCAGTGTATGAGCAGTTCTTC CASSYSGGAVYEQFF NA TRBJ2-1 TRBV6-8 NA
TGTGCCAGCAGCTTAGGGTCTTCCAACTATGGCTACACCTTC CASSLGSSNYGYTF NA TRBJ1-2 TRBV7-9 NA
TGTGCCAGTTTTATAAAGAACACTGAAGCTTTCTTT CASFIKNTEAFF NA TRBJ1-1 TRBV6-1 NA
TGTGCCAGCAGCGGGGACAGCTTTAATGAAAAACTGTTTTTT CASSGDSFNEKLFF NA TRBJ1-4 TRBV7-9 TRBD1
TGTGCCACCAGCAGAGTCACGGGACAGGGAATCCTCCCGGACATTCAGTACTTC CATSRVTGQGILPDIQYF NA TRBJ2-4 TRBV15 TRBD1
TGTGCCAGCAGCGCTCCAGTTGGGGGGCGCCCCGGTGAGCAGTTCTTC CASSAPVGGRPGEQFF few TRBJ2-1 TRBV7-9 NA
TGTGCCAGCAGTTTCTCTGGAAGAAACACTGAAGCTTTCTTT CASSFSGRNTEAFF NA TRBJ1-1 TRBV27 NA
TGTGCCAGCAGCTTAGCGAAGGGCGGGGAGCTGTTTTTT CASSLAKGGELFF NA TRBJ2-2 TRBV7-6 NA
TGTGCCAGCAGCCGGGCTCTACTATCTGGGGCCAACGTCCTGACTTTC CASSRALLSGANVLTF NA TRBJ2-6 TRBV27 NA
TGTGCCAGCAGCCCGCGGACAGGACCGAATGAGCAGTTCTTC CASSPRTGPNEQFF many TRBJ2-1 TRBV7-8 TRBD1
TGTGCCAGCAGCTGGTCGGGGGACGCGAACACCGGGGAGCTGTTTTTT CASSWSGDANTGELFF NA TRBJ2-2 TRBV7-9 NA
TGTGCCAGCAGCCCCCGGGACCTTGGGTTGAACACTGAAGCTTTCTTT CASSPRDLGLNTEAFF NA TRBJ1-1 TRBV9 NA
TGTGCCAGCAGCTTACACCCTGGGGCTAGCGGGGGCCTCGGAAGAGAGACCCAGTACTTC CASSLHPGASGGLGRETQYF NA TRBJ2-5 TRBV11-2 TRBD2
TGTGCCAGCACCCTCGGGGGTGGCTACACCTTC CASTLGGGYTF NA TRBJ1-2 TRBV12-3/TRBV12-4 NA
TGTGCCAGCAGCCAAGTTGCCTGGCGAGGGCATGAAAAACTGTTTTTT CASSQVAWRGHEKLFF NA TRBJ1-4 TRBV3-1 NA
TGTGCCAGCAGCCCCGGACAGGGTGGAGGTGCCCAAGAGACCCAGTACTTC CASSPGQGGGAQETQYF few TRBJ2-5 TRBV7-9 TRBD1